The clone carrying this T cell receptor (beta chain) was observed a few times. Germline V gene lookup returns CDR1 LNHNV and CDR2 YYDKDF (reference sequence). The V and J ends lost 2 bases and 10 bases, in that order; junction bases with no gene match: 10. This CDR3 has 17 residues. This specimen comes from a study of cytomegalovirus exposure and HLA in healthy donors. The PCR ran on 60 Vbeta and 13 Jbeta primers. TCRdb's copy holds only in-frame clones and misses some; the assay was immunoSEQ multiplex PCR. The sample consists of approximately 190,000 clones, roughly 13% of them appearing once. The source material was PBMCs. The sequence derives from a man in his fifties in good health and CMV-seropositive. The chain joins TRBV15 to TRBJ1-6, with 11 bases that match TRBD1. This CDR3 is CATSRTPGTGGGSPLHF. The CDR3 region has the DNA TGTGCCACCAGCAGAACTCCCGGGACAGGGGGAGGATCACCCCTCCACTTT.